Below, 27 T cell receptor beta chains from the same sample are listed, as sequenced in a study of cytomegalovirus exposure and HLA in healthy donors. PCR used 60 Vbeta primers and 13 Jbeta primers. TCRdb's copy holds only in-frame clones and misses some; the assay was immunoSEQ multiplex PCR. There are tens of thousands of clones in the sample; 70% to 85% occur only once, and roughly 9% lies in the top ten. The sequencing sample was made of PBMCs. These receptors were obtained from a man in his forties in good health and CMV-seropositive.

The genes are TRBV9 and TRBJ2-1, with TRBD1 matching 9 bases. Trimming removed 3 bases from V and 7 bases from J; junction bases left unmatched: 11. The CDR3 is 16 residues long. The germline V gene encodes CDR1 SGDLS and CDR2 YYNGEE. The CDR3 sequence: CASSAEPGTGKNEQFF. In DNA, the CDR3 is TGTGCCAGCAGCGCTGAACCCGGGACAGGGAAGAATGAGCAGTTCTTC. Looking up the rest from reference TRBV9 and TRBJ2-1 gives the full variable domain: DSGVTQTPKHLITATGQRVTLRCSPRSGDLSVYWYQQSLDQGLQFLIQYYNGEERAKGNILERFSAQQFPDLHSELNLSSLELGDSALYFCASSAEPGTGKNEQFFGPGTRLTVL.

The rearrangement links TRBV9 to TRBJ2-2; 7 nucleotides align to TRBD2. V gave up 3 bases and J gave up 1 base; unmatched junction bases: 6. The CDR3 covers 16 residues. Germline V gene sequence: CDR1 SGDLS, CDR2 YYNGEE. The CDR3 coding sequence is TGTGCCAGCAGCGCTGGGGGGGGTTTGAACACCGGGGAGCTGTTTTTT. It is translated as CASSAGGGLNTGELFF.

Regarding this clone: An end of the junction does not agree with germline; a read error may underlie this. Within the sample, other DNA sequences also encode this same CDR3. V gene TRBV4-3 combines with J gene TRBJ1-5; the D is unclear. The CDR3 sequence is 14 residues long. Germline CDR1 LGHNA, CDR2 YSLEER. CDR3 sequence (DNA): TGCGCCAGCAGCCAAGAAGCGCCGTATCAGCCCCAGCATTTC. Translating it yields CASSQEAPYQPQHF.

The chain recombines TRBV30 with TRBJ2-5, with 11 nucleotides matching TRBD2. From germline, CDR1 is GTSNPN and CDR2 SVGIG (reference sequence). The trim removed 2 bases at V and 3 bases at J, leaving 8 bases unmatched. The CDR3 contains 16 residues. CDR3 in DNA: TGTGCCTGGAGTTTGTCTAGCGGGGGGCCGAAAGAGACCCAGTACTTC. Translated, it gives CAWSLSSGGPKETQYF.

This clone was detected only a few times. The genes are TRBV5-1 and TRBJ2-3; TRBD2 agrees at 7 bases. CDR1 is SGHRS and CDR2 is YFSETQ in the germline V gene. The CDR3 loop spans 16 amino acids. Trimming at V came to 0 bases and at J to 1 base, leaving 5 bases not matched to a gene. This CDR3 reads CASSLVGGDGTDTQYF. The CDR3 nucleotides read TGCGCCAGCAGCTTGGTGGGGGGGGACGGCACAGATACGCAGTATTTT.

The chain couples TRBV9 to TRBJ2-5; the match to TRBD2 covers 9 bases. Germline CDR1 is SGDLS and CDR2 is YYNGEE. With 3 bases clipped from V and 5 bases from J, the junction kept 8 bases outside the gene matches. CDR3 size: 15 residues. CDR3 amino acids: CASSAGTSPFETQYF. The DNA of the CDR3 is TGTGCCAGCAGCGCCGGGACTAGCCCCTTCGAGACCCAGTACTTC.

This clone was counted only a few times. CDR3 DNA sequence: TGTGCCAGTAGTATCGAAGAGAATTCACCCCTCCACTTT. Protein: CASSIEENSPLHF. The V call is TRBV19, the J call TRBJ1-6, with D unclear. This CDR3 is 13 amino acids long. The V end lost 3 bases, the J end lost 7 bases, and 7 bases lay between the germline ends. Germline CDR1 and CDR2: LNHDA and SQIVND (reference sequence).

The CDR3 reads CASSLTRGLANEQFF. CDR3 nucleotides: TGTGCCAGCAGCTTGACCCGGGGACTAGCCAATGAGCAGTTCTTC. The rearrangement uses TRBV7-2 and TRBJ2-1, with 9 positions matching TRBD2. The CDR3 runs to 15 residues. V was clipped by 3 bases and J by 6 bases; unmatched bases: 6. Germline values: CDR1 SGHTA, CDR2 FQGNSA.

V usage is TRBV10-3 and J usage is TRBJ2-5; maybe TRBD2 (5 bases). Between the trimmed V and J ends, which lost 3 bases and 7 bases, there was a span of 12 bases. CDR3 length: 13 amino acids. Germline-derived CDR1 and CDR2 are ENHRY and SYGVKD. This chain's CDR3 is CAISDSLGGTQYF. In DNA, the CDR3 is TGTGCCATCAGTGACAGTCTAGGAGGGACCCAGTACTTC.

The chain has TRBV9 and TRBJ2-1, with 7 bases that match TRBD2. The trim removed 3 bases at V and 5 bases at J, leaving 2 bases unmatched. Germline loops: CDR1 SGDLS, CDR2 YYNGEE. The CDR3 contains 13 residues. The CDR3 bases are TGTGCCAGCAGCGGCGGGAGCCACAATGAGCAGTTCTTC. It encodes CASSGGSHNEQFF.

This chain connects TRBV2 to TRBJ1-5; 8 bases fit TRBD1. V trimming: 6 bases; J trimming: 5 bases; junction bases outside the gene matches: 6. Germline V gives CDR1 SNHLY, CDR2 FYNNEI. The CDR3 has 14 residues. In DNA, the CDR3 is TGTGCCAGCAGCCGGACAGGGATGTATCAGCCCCAGCATTTT. Encoded protein: CASSRTGMYQPQHF.

V usage is TRBV5-1 and J usage is TRBJ1-2; unclear D gene. The V end was cut by 4 bases, the J end by 5 bases, with 9 bases between. Germline lookup yields CDR1 SGHRS and CDR2 YFSETQ. This CDR3 has 12 residues. The CDR3 loop reads CASSETTYGYTF. The CDR3 coding sequence is TGCGCCAGCAGCGAGACAACGTATGGCTACACCTTC.

The V call is TRBV6-5, the J call TRBJ1-4, with 11 bases matching TRBD1. There are 16 residues in the CDR3. Germline V lookup: CDR1 MNHEY, CDR2 SVGAGI. V lost 2 bases and J lost 4; bases outside the gene matches: 3. CDR3 nucleotides: TGTGCCAGCAGTTACGCCGGGACAGGGGGTAATGAAAAACTGTTTTTT. Its translation: CASSYAGTGGNEKLFF.

V gene TRBV5-4 combines with J gene TRBJ1-1, with 9 nucleotides matching TRBD1. The junction had 14 bases not matched to a gene; V was cut back by 3 bases and J by 11 bases. This CDR3 has 15 residues. Per the germline V gene, CDR1 is SGHNT and CDR2 is YYREEE (reference sequence). The chain's CDR3 is CASSSAKVTGGSAFF. CDR3 in DNA: TGTGCCAGCAGCTCCGCCAAAGTGACAGGGGGGAGCGCTTTCTTT.

Turning to this clone: At one of its ends the junction is not consistent with the germline gene, which may arise from a read error. The identical CDR3 is also encoded by other nucleotide sequences in the sample. V and J are TRBV27 and TRBJ2-7; 7 bases are a match to TRBD2. Germline CDR1 is MNHEY and CDR2 is SMNVEV (reference sequence). The CDR3 contains 15 residues. CDR3 coding DNA: TGCGCCAGCAGCCTTACTCCGGGACTAACCTACGAGCAGTACTTC. Protein product: CASSLTPGLTYEQYF.

The CDR3 DNA follows: TGTGCCAGCAGCCAGGGACTAGCGGGAGTCCCCGGGGAGCTGTTTTTT. Translated: CASSQGLAGVPGELFF. The chain links TRBV7-9 to TRBJ2-2; TRBD2 matches 14 bases. Germline lookup yields CDR1 SEHNR and CDR2 FQNEAQ (reference sequence). CDR3 length: 16 amino acids. V lost 5 bases and J lost 6; bases outside the gene matches: 5.

The chain has TRBV2 and TRBJ2-2; 15 bases agree with TRBD2. The CDR3 totals 16 residues. Germline V gene data show CDR1 as SNHLY and CDR2 as FYNNEI. V gave up 7 bases and J gave up 7 bases; unmatched junction bases: 7. The CDR3 sequence: CASTSGTSGRFGELFF. In DNA, the CDR3 is TGTGCCAGCACCTCCGGGACTAGCGGGAGGTTCGGGGAGCTGTTTTTT.

The rearrangement links TRBV4-2 to TRBJ2-2, with D perhaps TRBD2 (5 bases). Trimming stripped 0 bases from V and 1 base from J, with 9 bases between. The CDR3 runs 16 residues. Germline CDR1 is LGHNA and CDR2 is YNFKEQ. This chain's CDR3 is CASSQDSSGNTGELFF. DNA for the CDR3: TGTGCCAGCAGCCAAGATTCAAGCGGGAACACCGGGGAGCTGTTTTTT.

The J gene is TRBJ1-3, the V gene TRBV29-1; 7 bases align to TRBD1. CDR1 is SQVTM, CDR2 ANQGSEA, per germline. The junction had 7 bases not matched to a gene; V was cut back by 7 bases and J by 7 bases. CDR3 length equals 12 residues. The CDR3 is CSGRDRGNTIYF. The CDR3 coding sequence is TGCAGCGGCCGGGACAGAGGTAACACCATATATTTT.

V and J are TRBV2 and TRBJ1-1; 7 nucleotides match TRBD1. The V gene's germline CDR1 is SNHLY and CDR2 FYNNEI. The CDR3 loop spans 13 amino acids. The junction had 6 bases not matched to a gene; V was cut back by 7 bases and J by 4 bases. The CDR3: CASTDRVSTEAFF. CDR3 coding DNA: TGTGCCAGCACAGACAGGGTTAGCACTGAAGCTTTCTTT.

The rearrangement links TRBV18 to TRBJ1-1; 7 nucleotides align to TRBD1. The CDR3 totals 16 residues. With V trimmed by 3 bases and J by 0 bases, 7 bases remained unmatched. CDR1 and CDR2 from the germline V gene are KGHSH and LQKENI. CDR3 in DNA: TGTGCCAGCTCACCCGAACAGGGGATTGTGAACACTGAAGCTTTCTTT. The encoded protein is CASSPEQGIVNTEAFF.

The chain recombines TRBV29-1 with TRBJ2-7; 7 bases line up with TRBD1. The germline V gene has CDR1 SQVTM and CDR2 ANQGSEA. The J segment lost 4 bases and the V segment lost 3 bases, leaving 6 bases of the junction unmatched. The CDR3 is made up of 13 amino acids. The CDR3 loop is CSVDAGGMYEQYF. The CDR3 DNA reads TGCAGCGTTGATGCAGGGGGTATGTACGAGCAGTACTTC.

The chain combines TRBV5-1 with TRBJ1-3; D unclear. The CDR3 totals 14 residues. Trimming stripped 0 bases from V and 3 bases from J, with 7 bases between. Germline CDR1 reads SGHRS; CDR2 reads YFSETQ. The CDR3 protein is CASSLAGGGNTIYF. The DNA for the CDR3 is TGCGCCAGCAGCTTGGCCGGTGGTGGAAACACCATATATTTT.

With regard to this clone: It is unclear where the CDR3 begins or ends on the DNA, so no DNA is shown, and the CDR3 is as TCRdb lists it. This chain links TRBV28 with TRBJ2-1; the DNA was not used to check the table's D call, TRBD2. The germline CDR1 and CDR2 sequences are MDHEN and SYDVKM. The CDR3 spans 16 residues, counting both ends. CDR3 protein: CASSTSGLAGVNEQFF.

This chain joins TRBV6-6 and TRBJ1-5; 7 positions agree with TRBD1. This CDR3 spans 14 amino acids. With V trimmed by 6 bases and J by 4 bases, 6 bases remained unmatched. Germline CDR1 and CDR2: MNHNY and SVGAGI (reference sequence). The CDR3 DNA reads as TGTGCCAGCAGACCGGACAGGAGTAATCAGCCCCAGCATTTT. Residues: CASRPDRSNQPQHF.

This clone was seen more than once but under ten times. The chain joins TRBV25-1 to TRBJ2-3, with TRBD1 as a possible D gene (6 bases). The CDR3 is 16 amino acids. The ends were cut back, 1 base at V and 0 bases at J, with 11 bases in the middle. CDR1 is MGHDK, CDR2 SYGVNS, per germline. The CDR3 bases are TGTGCCAGCAGTGAATTGGGGGCAGGCAGCACAGATACGCAGTATTTT. It encodes CASSELGAGSTDTQYF. Supplemented by reference TRBV25-1 and TRBJ2-3, the full variable domain reads EADIYQTPRYLVIGTGKKITLECSQTMGHDKMYWYQQDPGMELHLIHYSYGVNSTEKGDLSSESTVSRIRTEHFPLTLESARPSHTSQYLCASSELGAGSTDTQYFGPGTRLTVL.

The chain is built from TRBV10-3 and TRBJ2-2; the match to TRBD2 covers 7 bases. This CDR3 has 14 amino acids. Germline loops: CDR1 ENHRY, CDR2 SYGVKD. With 11 bases clipped from V and 5 bases from J, the junction kept 11 bases outside the gene matches. The CDR3 DNA sequence: TGTGCCGCCCGGACTAGTGGGGATACCGGGGAGCTGTTTTTT. Translation gives CAARTSGDTGELFF.